What follows are 32 T cell receptor beta chains derived from one specimen sequenced in a study of shared clonotypes between healthy human individuals. Generated by immunoSEQ multiplex PCR, the TCRdb table keeps only in-frame clones and is missing some. In the table there are hundreds of thousands of clones, roughly 78% of which are singletons. What was sequenced was memory CD4+ T cells sorted from blood. Indicated subset: CD45RA-negative fraction. These receptors all stem from a woman in her twenties or thirties in good health.

The rearrangement links TRBV5-4 to TRBJ2-5; 7 positions match TRBD2. CDR1 SGHNT and CDR2 YYREEE come from the germline V gene (reference sequence). This CDR3 comprises 15 residues. V lost 0 bases to trimming and J lost 4 bases; unmatched junction nucleotides: 6. As DNA, the CDR3 is TGTGCCAGCAGCTTGGGCGCGGGAGCGGCAGAGACCCAGTACTTC. Protein sequence: CASSLGAGAAETQYF.

The rearrangement uses TRBV18 and TRBJ1-1; D remains unclear. The CDR3 loop spans 16 amino acids. The ends were cut back, 0 bases at V and 1 base at J, with 12 bases in the middle. The V gene's germline CDR1 is KGHSH and CDR2 LQKENI. The DNA of the CDR3 is TGTGCCAGCTCACCACCAGGGAGACCGCCGAACACTGAAGCTTTCTTT. Amino acid sequence: CASSPPGRPPNTEAFF.

In the case of this clone: Other DNA sequences within the sample encode an identical CDR3. The V and J genes are TRBV2 and TRBJ1-3; D is uncertain. The CDR3 loop spans 14 amino acids. The germline V gene encodes CDR1 SNHLY and CDR2 FYNNEI. Trimming shortened V by 9 bases and J by 1 base, and 13 bases separated the two germline ends. Here the CDR3 DNA reads TGTGCCAGTTCGGGCGCGGGGTCTGGAAACACCATATATTTT. Its translation is CASSGAGSGNTIYF.

The chain has TRBV28 and TRBJ2-7, with 7 bases identical to TRBD2. The V gene end was trimmed by 5 bases and the J gene end by 5 bases; junction bases not matched to a gene: 21. Germline V gene lookup returns CDR1 MDHEN and CDR2 SYDVKM. This CDR3 has 18 amino acids. The CDR3 loop reads CASSPGVGGGGSLHEQYF. The CDR3 DNA is TGTGCCAGCAGTCCCGGTGTAGGAGGTGGCGGGAGTTTACACGAGCAGTACTTC.

CDR3 in DNA: TGCAGCGTTGTCCCCGCAGGGGTGGGAGACATTCAGTACTTC. Its protein product is CSVVPAGVGDIQYF. This chain connects TRBV29-1 to TRBJ2-4; tentative D call: TRBD1 (6 bases). Germline V CDR1 and CDR2: SQVTM, ANQGSEA. The CDR3 totals 14 residues. Trimming removed 4 bases from V and 8 bases from J, with 18 bases in between.

This clone was observed a handful of times. The rearrangement joins TRBV10-1 to TRBJ2-1, with unresolved D. The V gene's germline CDR1 is WNHNN and CDR2 SYGVQD (reference sequence). Trimming took 2 bases from V and 9 from J, leaving 14 bases between them. The CDR3 has 14 residues. This chain's CDR3 is CASSEAIDKAEQFF. CDR3 DNA sequence: TGCGCCAGCAGTGAGGCGATAGACAAGGCTGAGCAGTTCTTC.

J is TRBJ1-5 and V is TRBV21-1; no DNA check was done on the table's D call, TRBD1. TRBV21-1 is tagged as a pseudogene. This CDR3 is 17 amino acids long. This CDR3 is CASSKGQGGVRDQPQHF. The CDR3 coding sequence is TGTGCCAGCAGCAAAGGACAGGGAGGAGTAAGGGATCAGCCCCAGCATTTT.

This clone occurred many times. Other DNA variants within this sample encode the same CDR3. J is TRBJ1-1 and V is TRBV10-3; D gene ambiguous. Germline V CDR1 and CDR2: ENHRY, SYGVKD. V was trimmed by 8 bases and J by 1 base, leaving 5 bases between them. The CDR3 has 11 residues. Here the CDR3 DNA reads TGTGCCATCGGTGGGAACACTGAAGCTTTCTTT. This sequence encodes CAIGGNTEAFF.

The chain joins TRBV6-6 to TRBJ2-3; D remains unclear. The CDR3 runs to 13 residues. Trimming shortened V by 5 bases and J by 7 bases, and 13 bases separated the two germline ends. Germline V CDR1 and CDR2: MNHNY, SVGAGI (reference sequence). The CDR3 region has the DNA TGTGCCAGCAGTGCCGACCTTGCCCATACGCAGTATTTT. Protein sequence: CASSADLAHTQYF.

The chain is built from TRBV28 and TRBJ1-1; D gene uncertain. Germline V CDR1 and CDR2: MDHEN, SYDVKM. There are 13 residues in the CDR3. Trimming removed 3 bases from V and 1 base from J, with 6 bases in between. The CDR3 sequence: CASSFLQNTEAFF. The CDR3 DNA reads as TGTGCCAGCAGTTTCCTACAGAACACTGAAGCTTTCTTT.

The genes are TRBV29-1 and TRBJ1-5; D is undetermined. The V end was cut by 4 bases, the J end by 0 bases, with 13 bases between. Germline values: CDR1 SQVTM, CDR2 ANQGSEA. The CDR3 has 15 amino acids. CDR3: CSVVSSTDSNQPQHF. CDR3 bases: TGCAGCGTTGTTAGTTCCACTGATAGCAATCAGCCCCAGCATTTT.

The rearrangement uses TRBV28 and TRBJ1-5; D not certain. Germline CDR1 reads MDHEN; CDR2 reads SYDVKM. This CDR3 is 14 amino acids long. The V end lost 2 bases, the J end lost 7 bases, and 12 bases lay between the germline ends. CDR3: CASSLPLVRQPQHF. The CDR3 DNA reads TGTGCCAGCAGTTTACCGTTAGTCAGGCAGCCCCAGCATTTT.

The rearrangement joins TRBV7-7 to TRBJ2-7; TRBD1 might be the D (6 bases). Germline assignment: CDR1 SSHAT and CDR2 FNYEAQ (reference sequence). Trimming pared 2 bases from V and 6 bases from J, leaving 14 bases between. The CDR3 totals 14 residues. CDR3 amino acids: CASSLRPGASEQYF. The CDR3 region has the DNA TGTGCCAGCAGCTTACGGCCAGGGGCCTCCGAGCAGTACTTC. The entire variable domain, with the rest obtained from reference TRBV7-7 and TRBJ2-7, is as follows: GAGVSQSPRYKVTKRGQDVTLRCDPISSHATLYWYQQALGQGPEFLTYFNYEAQPDKSGLPSDRFSAERPEGSISTLTIQRTEQRDSAMYRCASSLRPGASEQYFGPGTRLTVT.

The chain carries TRBV4-2 and TRBJ2-4, with D unclear. Germline loops: CDR1 LGHNA, CDR2 YNFKEQ. Deletions cut 3 bases from V and 0 bases from J, with 6 bases between. This CDR3 is 14 amino acids long. In DNA form, the CDR3 reads TGTGCCAGCAGCCAGCAAATAGCCAAAAACATTCAGTACTTC. Its translation is CASSQQIAKNIQYF.

V and J are TRBV5-1 and TRBJ2-5; TRBD1 matches 10 bases. The CDR3 covers 15 residues. V shed 3 bases, J shed 2 bases, and the junction held 4 bases outside the gene matches. Looked up from germline, CDR1 is SGHRS and CDR2 is YFSETQ. CDR3 DNA: TGCGCCAGCAGCTACCGGGACAGGGGACAAGAGACCCAGTACTTC. Residues: CASSYRDRGQETQYF.

This sequence joins TRBV7-8 and TRBJ2-7, with a weak D call TRBD1 (6 bases). The ends were cut back, 5 bases at V and 2 bases at J, with 10 bases in the middle. The CDR3 sequence is 13 residues long. Germline-derived CDR1 and CDR2 are SGHVS and FQNEAQ. This CDR3 reads CASSRRTAYEQYF. DNA for the CDR3: TGTGCCAGCAGCCGAAGGACAGCCTACGAGCAGTACTTC.

The J gene is TRBJ2-6, the V gene TRBV11-2; no clear D. V was cut by 6 bases and J by 2 bases, with 5 bases left in between. Germline-derived CDR1 and CDR2 are SGHAT and FQNNGV. The CDR3 totals 13 residues. CDR3 amino acids: CASRMAGANVLTF. CDR3 sequence (DNA): TGTGCCAGCAGGATGGCTGGGGCCAACGTCCTGACTTTC.

V is TRBV19 and J is TRBJ2-7; no clear D gene. The V end lost 6 bases, the J end lost 2 bases, and 11 bases lay between the germline ends. Germline lookup yields CDR1 LNHDA and CDR2 SQIVND (reference sequence). This CDR3 has 13 amino acids. CDR3 sequence reads: CASSPGLTYEQYF. The CDR3 nucleotides read TGTGCCAGTAGCCCCGGCCTCACCTACGAGCAGTACTTC.

In regard to this clone: An end of the junction differs from the germline gene, which may be a read error. The chain employs TRBV20-1 and TRBJ2-3, with D maybe TRBD1 (6 bases). CDR1 is DFQATT, CDR2 SNEGSKA, per germline (reference sequence). The CDR3 covers 11 residues. CDR3 protein: CSARGQLTQYF. DNA for the CDR3: TGCAGTGCCAGAGGACAGTTGACGCAGTATTTT.

This clone was counted a few times. The chain has TRBV6-5 and TRBJ1-1; no definite D call. The CDR3 runs to 13 residues. V lost 6 bases to trimming and J lost 1 base, with 9 bases between them. Germline-derived CDR1 and CDR2 are MNHEY and SVGAGI. The CDR3 DNA is TGTGCCAGCAGCCCGGTAAGGAACACTGAAGCTTTCTTT. Residues: CASSPVRNTEAFF.

The CDR3: CASSLWSSGSGTDTQYF. The CDR3 nucleotides read TGTGCCAGCAGTTTATGGTCTAGCGGGAGCGGGACAGATACGCAGTATTTT. The chain uses TRBV28 and TRBJ2-3, with 10 bases lining up with TRBD2. CDR3 length: 17 amino acids. With V trimmed by 0 bases and J by 3 bases, 6 bases remained unmatched. From germline, CDR1 is MDHEN and CDR2 SYDVKM.

This clone was counted a few times. The chain is built from TRBV27 and TRBJ1-2, with no clear D. This CDR3 is built from 11 residues. CDR1 is MNHEY, CDR2 SMNVEV, per germline (reference sequence). V lost 4 bases and J lost 10, with 10 bases in between. CDR3 nucleotides: TGTGCCAGCAGTTCGGGGTTTACCTACACCTTC. Its protein product is CASSSGFTYTF.

The chain carries TRBV28 and TRBJ2-5, with 7 bases aligning to TRBD1. The germline V gene encodes CDR1 MDHEN and CDR2 SYDVKM. The CDR3 has 14 amino acids. J was trimmed by 2 bases and V by 3 bases; bases with no gene match: 3. The CDR3 nucleotides read TGTGCCAGCAGTTTGTCACAGGGGCAAGAGACCCAGTACTTC. Its translation: CASSLSQGQETQYF.

This clone was seen ten or more times. The chain recombines TRBV4-2 with TRBJ2-5; tentative D call: TRBD2 (5 bases). The CDR3 has 16 residues. Germline V gives CDR1 LGHNA, CDR2 YNFKEQ. The V end was cut by 2 bases, the J end by 5 bases, with 18 bases between. CDR3 DNA sequence: TGTGCCAGCAGCCAAAAGGAAGATTCGGGGTCTGAGACCCAGTACTTC. Protein: CASSQKEDSGSETQYF.

This chain links TRBV7-8 with TRBJ1-1; TRBD1 is a possible D gene (6 bases). CDR1 is SGHVS and CDR2 is FQNEAQ in the germline V gene. The CDR3 totals 13 residues. The germline V and J ends were trimmed by 3 bases and 6 bases, with 11 bases remaining between them. The CDR3 sequence is CASSFQGLAEAFF. CDR3 sequence (DNA): TGTGCCAGCAGCTTCCAGGGGCTGGCTGAAGCTTTCTTT. Drawing the rest from reference TRBV7-8 and TRBJ1-1, the complete variable domain is GAGVSQSPRYKVAKRGQDVALRCDPISGHVSLFWYQQALGQGPEFLTYFQNEAQLDKSGLPSDRFFAERPEGSVSTLKIQRTQQEDSAVYLCASSFQGLAEAFFGQGTRLTVV.

The chain is built from TRBV27 and TRBJ2-6, with 9 bases matching TRBD1. This CDR3 region has 18 residues. Unmatched junction bases numbered 10, after V lost 7 bases and J lost 0 bases. Germline V gene lookup returns CDR1 MNHEY and CDR2 SMNVEV (reference sequence). CDR3 nucleotides: TGTGCCAGCACCCCCCGGGGACAGGGCTTCTCTGGGGCCAACGTCCTGACTTTC. Its protein product is CASTPRGQGFSGANVLTF. The whole variable domain, filled in from reference TRBV27 and TRBJ2-6, reads EAQVTQNPRYLITVTGKKLTVTCSQNMNHEYMSWYRQDPGLGLRQIYYSMNVEVTDKGDVPEGYKVSRKEKRNFPLILESPSPNQTSLYFCASTPRGQGFSGANVLTFGAGSRLTVL.

The gene calls are TRBV7-9 and TRBJ2-7, with 9 bases identical to TRBD1. From germline, CDR1 is SEHNR and CDR2 FQNEAQ (reference sequence). The CDR3 contains 15 residues. V shed 5 bases, J shed 5 bases, and the junction held 10 bases outside the gene matches. CDR3 coding DNA: TGTGCCAGCAGCCCAGAGGGACAGGGTAAGCACGAGCAGTACTTC. Amino acid sequence: CASSPEGQGKHEQYF.

This clone occurred many times. Other DNA sequences within the sample encode an identical CDR3. This chain joins TRBV6-6 and TRBJ2-3; D not resolved. Trimming pared 2 bases from V and 4 bases from J, leaving 4 bases between. The CDR3 runs 12 residues. Germline V gene lookup returns CDR1 MNHNY and CDR2 SVGAGI (reference sequence). The CDR3 nucleotides read TGTGCCAGCAGTTACGGACCAGATACGCAGTATTTT. It codes for CASSYGPDTQYF.

J is TRBJ1-2 and V is TRBV18, with TRBD1 identical over 7 bases. Germline V gives CDR1 KGHSH, CDR2 LQKENI. Trimming removed 5 bases from V and 2 bases from J; junction bases left unmatched: 5. The CDR3 contains 14 residues. The CDR3 DNA follows: TGTGCCAGCTCAAGGGACAGCGTAAACTATGGCTACACCTTC. It translates to CASSRDSVNYGYTF.

This rearrangement joins TRBV27 to TRBJ2-3; a possible D gene is TRBD1 (6 bases). V dropped 2 bases and J dropped 8 bases, with 17 bases sitting between them. Germline CDR1 reads MNHEY; CDR2 reads SMNVEV (reference sequence). The CDR3 runs to 15 residues. CDR3 in DNA: TGTGCCAGCAGTTTACGAGGGGGTGAGCAGGCTACGCAGTATTTT. Translation gives CASSLRGGEQATQYF.

CDR3 nucleotide sequence: TGTGCCAGCAGCAGGACCGGGACGGTAGCAACTAATGAAAAACTGTTTTTT. Translated: CASSRTGTVATNEKLFF. V usage is TRBV7-8 and J usage is TRBJ1-4; weak D call: TRBD1 (5 bases). This CDR3 has 17 amino acids. Looked up from germline, CDR1 is SGHVS and CDR2 is FQNEAQ. Trimming cost V 5 bases and J 0 bases, with 16 bases left between them. Combining the CDR3 with reference TRBV7-8 and TRBJ1-4 gives the whole variable domain GAGVSQSPRYKVAKRGQDVALRCDPISGHVSLFWYQQALGQGPEFLTYFQNEAQLDKSGLPSDRFFAERPEGSVSTLKIQRTQQEDSAVYLCASSRTGTVATNEKLFFGSGTQLSVL.

The J gene is TRBJ1-2, the V gene TRBV9, with D possibly TRBD1 on 6 matching bases. This CDR3 spans 15 amino acids. Per the germline V gene, CDR1 is SGDLS and CDR2 is YYNGEE. V lost 2 bases, J lost 3 bases, and 14 bases lay in between. The CDR3 sequence is CASSVLEGVYYGYTF. As DNA, the CDR3 is TGTGCCAGCAGCGTTTTGGAGGGGGTGTACTATGGCTACACCTTC.